The 6 T cell receptor beta chains presented below share a single source sample, sequenced in a study of early T cells in non-severe SARS-CoV-2 infection. MiXCR, applied by TCRdb to the 5' RACE reads, yields one record per CDR3 protein. Of 86,000 or so distinct CDR3 sequences detected, about an eighth appear once; the ten largest clones hold around 3%. Sequenced sample: whole blood. These receptor sequences come from an adult who was a healthcare worker with PCR-confirmed SARS-CoV-2 infection or an uninfected control (not recorded which).

This chain connects TRBV28 to TRBJ1-2; the D gene is possibly TRBD1 (6 bases). From germline, CDR1 is MDHEN and CDR2 SYDVKM. V was shortened by 4 bases and J by 3 bases, with 12 bases between the two germline ends. This CDR3 spans 14 amino acids. The CDR3 nucleotides are TGTGCCAGCAGTTCCAGGGGACGGGACTATGGCTACACCTTC. The encoded protein is CASSSRGRDYGYTF.

In its sample, this clonotype was seen a few times. J is TRBJ2-2 and V is TRBV4-1; D may be TRBD1 (7 bases). The length of the CDR3 is 16 residues. The germline V gene has CDR1 MGHRA and CDR2 YSYEKL. The V gene lost 0 bases and the J gene lost 6 bases, with 14 bases spanning the gap. CDR3 nucleotide sequence: TGCGCCAGCAGCCAAGAAGAGGACAGGAGGGCCGGGGAGCTGTTTTTT. This translates into CASSQEEDRRAGELFF.

This clonotype appeared many times. The chain is built from TRBV11-2 and TRBJ2-5; 11 bases are shared with TRBD2. The length of the CDR3 is 15 residues. After removal of 5 bases from V and 5 bases from J, the junction contained 7 bases not matched to a gene. Per germline, CDR1 SGHAT and CDR2 FQNNGV. The DNA for the CDR3 is TGTGCCAGCAGCCTGCTAGCGGGGGGACTGGAGACCCAGTACTTC. It codes for CASSLLAGGLETQYF.

This clonotype was recorded many times. V and J are TRBV9 and TRBJ2-3; 9 nucleotides match TRBD2. Germline CDR1 is SGDLS and CDR2 is YYNGEE. CDR3 length: 17 amino acids. V shed 3 bases and J 2 bases; nucleotides not matched to a gene: 10. Here the CDR3 DNA reads TGTGCCAGCAGCGCCGTCCCGGCTAGCGGGAACACAGATACGCAGTATTTT. It yields the protein CASSAVPASGNTDTQYF.

Ten or more counts support this clonotype. The chain combines TRBV5-1 with TRBJ2-2, with D possibly matching TRBD2 (5 bases). Germline values: CDR1 SGHRS, CDR2 YFSETQ. The V gene lost 3 bases and the J gene lost 7 bases, with 7 bases spanning the gap. The CDR3 spans 12 residues. The CDR3 spells CASSWRRGELFF. The CDR3 DNA reads as TGCGCCAGCAGCTGGAGGCGCGGGGAGCTGTTTTTT.

This clonotype has a count of ten or more. The chain has TRBV7-9 and TRBJ1-2, with 8 bases lining up with TRBD1. V gave up 3 bases and J gave up 7 bases; unmatched junction bases: 4. The germline CDR1 and CDR2 sequences are SEHNR and FQNEAQ (reference sequence). This CDR3 spans 13 amino acids. CDR3 DNA sequence: TGTGCCAGCAGCTTGGACAGGGATGGTGGCTACACCTTC. It translates to CASSLDRDGGYTF.